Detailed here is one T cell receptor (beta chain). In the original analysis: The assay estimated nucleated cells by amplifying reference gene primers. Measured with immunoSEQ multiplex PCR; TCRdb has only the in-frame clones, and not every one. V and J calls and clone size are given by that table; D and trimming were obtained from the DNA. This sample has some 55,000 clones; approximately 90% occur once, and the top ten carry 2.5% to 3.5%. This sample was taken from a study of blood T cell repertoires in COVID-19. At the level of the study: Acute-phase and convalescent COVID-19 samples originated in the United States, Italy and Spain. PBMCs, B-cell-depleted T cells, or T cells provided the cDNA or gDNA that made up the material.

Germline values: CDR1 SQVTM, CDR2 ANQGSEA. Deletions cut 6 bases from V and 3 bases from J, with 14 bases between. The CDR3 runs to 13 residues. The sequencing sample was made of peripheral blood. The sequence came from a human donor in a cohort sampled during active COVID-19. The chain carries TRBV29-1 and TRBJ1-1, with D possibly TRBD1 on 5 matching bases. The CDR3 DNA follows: TGCAGCGTCGCCAGGGAGGTTGACACTGAAGCTTTCTTT. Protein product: CSVAREVDTEAFF.